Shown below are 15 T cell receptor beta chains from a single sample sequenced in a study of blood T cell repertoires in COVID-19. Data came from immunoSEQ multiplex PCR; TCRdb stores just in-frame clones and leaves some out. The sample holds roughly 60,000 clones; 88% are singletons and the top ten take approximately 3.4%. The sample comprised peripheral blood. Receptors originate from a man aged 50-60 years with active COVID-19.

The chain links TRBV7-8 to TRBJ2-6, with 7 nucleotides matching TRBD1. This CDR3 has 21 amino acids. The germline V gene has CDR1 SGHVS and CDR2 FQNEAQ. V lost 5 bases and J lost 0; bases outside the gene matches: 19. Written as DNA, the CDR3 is TGTGCCAGCAGCCACAACCCCAGGGGGATTCCGAACCCCTCTGGGGCCAACGTCCTGACTTTC. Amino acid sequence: CASSHNPRGIPNPSGANVLTF.

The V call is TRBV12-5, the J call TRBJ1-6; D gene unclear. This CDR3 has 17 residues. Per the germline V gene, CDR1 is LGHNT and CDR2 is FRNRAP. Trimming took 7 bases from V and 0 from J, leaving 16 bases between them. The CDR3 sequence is CASASRADSSYNSPLHF. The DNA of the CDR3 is TGTGCTAGTGCCTCTAGAGCAGATAGCTCCTATAATTCACCCCTCCACTTT.

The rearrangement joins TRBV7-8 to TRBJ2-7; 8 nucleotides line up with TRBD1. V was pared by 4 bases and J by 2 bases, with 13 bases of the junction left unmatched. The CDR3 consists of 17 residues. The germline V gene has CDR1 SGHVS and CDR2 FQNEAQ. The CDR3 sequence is CASSSHKMTGVTYEQYF. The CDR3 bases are TGTGCCAGCAGCTCCCATAAAATGACAGGGGTAACCTACGAGCAGTACTTC.

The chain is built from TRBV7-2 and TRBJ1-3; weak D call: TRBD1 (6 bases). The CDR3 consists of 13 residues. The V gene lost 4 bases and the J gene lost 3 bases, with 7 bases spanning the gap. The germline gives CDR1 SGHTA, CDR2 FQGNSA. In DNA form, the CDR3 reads TGTGCCAGCAGCTCGGACAGTGGAAACACCATATATTTT. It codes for CASSSDSGNTIYF.

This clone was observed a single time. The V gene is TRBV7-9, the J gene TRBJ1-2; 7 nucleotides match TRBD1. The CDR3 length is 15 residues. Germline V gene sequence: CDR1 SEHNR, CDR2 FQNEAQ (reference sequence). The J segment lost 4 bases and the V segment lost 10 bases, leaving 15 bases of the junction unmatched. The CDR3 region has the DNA TGTGCCACTGTACGGAGAGGGGGCTTGGCCTATGGCTACACCTTC. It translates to CATVRRGGLAYGYTF.

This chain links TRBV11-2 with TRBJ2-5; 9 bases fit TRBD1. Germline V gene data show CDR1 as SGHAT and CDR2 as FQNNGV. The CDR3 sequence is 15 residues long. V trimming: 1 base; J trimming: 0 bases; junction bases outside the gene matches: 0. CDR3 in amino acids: CASSLGDRDQETQYF. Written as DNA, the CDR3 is TGTGCCAGCAGCTTAGGGGACAGGGACCAAGAGACCCAGTACTTC.

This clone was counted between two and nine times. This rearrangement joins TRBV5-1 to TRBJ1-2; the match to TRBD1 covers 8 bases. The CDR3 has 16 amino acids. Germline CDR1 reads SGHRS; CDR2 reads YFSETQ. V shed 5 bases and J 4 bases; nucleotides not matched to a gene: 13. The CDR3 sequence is CASRATGGSPFYGYTF. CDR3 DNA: TGCGCCAGCAGAGCCACAGGGGGATCCCCCTTCTATGGCTACACCTTC.

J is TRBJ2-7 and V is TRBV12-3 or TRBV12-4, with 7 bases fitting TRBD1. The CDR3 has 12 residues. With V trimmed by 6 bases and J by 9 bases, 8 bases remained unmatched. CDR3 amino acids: CASRWDSFVQYF. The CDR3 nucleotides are TGTGCCAGCAGATGGGACAGCTTCGTGCAGTACTTC.

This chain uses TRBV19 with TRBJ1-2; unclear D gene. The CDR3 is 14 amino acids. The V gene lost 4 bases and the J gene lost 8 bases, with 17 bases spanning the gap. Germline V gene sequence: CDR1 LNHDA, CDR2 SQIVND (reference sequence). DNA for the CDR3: TGTGCCAGTAGTAAAATGGAGGGTGGAGACGGCTACACCTTC. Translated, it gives CASSKMEGGDGYTF.

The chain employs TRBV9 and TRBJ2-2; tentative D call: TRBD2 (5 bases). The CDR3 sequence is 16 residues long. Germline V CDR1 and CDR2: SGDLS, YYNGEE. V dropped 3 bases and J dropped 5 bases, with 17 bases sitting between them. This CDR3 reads CASSEYRSSSTGELFF. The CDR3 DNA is TGTGCCAGCAGCGAGTACCGATCTAGCAGTACCGGGGAGCTGTTTTTT.

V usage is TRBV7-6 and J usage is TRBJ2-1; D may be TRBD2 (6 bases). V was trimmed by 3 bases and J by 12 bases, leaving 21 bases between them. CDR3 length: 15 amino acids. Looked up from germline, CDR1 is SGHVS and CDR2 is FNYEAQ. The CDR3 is CASSLYGTPGGGQFF. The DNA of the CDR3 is TGTGCCAGCAGCTTGTACGGGACTCCCGGCGGAGGGCAGTTCTTC. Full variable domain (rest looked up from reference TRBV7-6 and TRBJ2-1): GAGVSQSPRYKVTKRGQDVALRCDPISGHVSLYWYRQALGQGPEFLTYFNYEAQQDKSGLPNDRFSAERPEGSISTLTIQRTEQRDSAMYRCASSLYGTPGGGQFFGPGTRLTVL.

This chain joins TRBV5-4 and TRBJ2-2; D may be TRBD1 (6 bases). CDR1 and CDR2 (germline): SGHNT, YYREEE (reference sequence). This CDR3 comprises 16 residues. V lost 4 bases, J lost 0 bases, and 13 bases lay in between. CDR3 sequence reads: CASSRVGQTNTGELFF. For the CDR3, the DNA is TGTGCCAGCAGCCGCGTCGGACAGACGAACACCGGGGAGCTGTTTTTT.

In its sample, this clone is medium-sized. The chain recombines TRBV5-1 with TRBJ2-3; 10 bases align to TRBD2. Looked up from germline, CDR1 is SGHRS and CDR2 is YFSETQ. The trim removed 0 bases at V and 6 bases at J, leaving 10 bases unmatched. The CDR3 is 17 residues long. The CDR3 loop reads CASSLEGLLAGVDTQYF. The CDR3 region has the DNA TGCGCCAGCAGCTTGGAAGGTTTGCTAGCGGGGGTCGATACGCAGTATTTT.

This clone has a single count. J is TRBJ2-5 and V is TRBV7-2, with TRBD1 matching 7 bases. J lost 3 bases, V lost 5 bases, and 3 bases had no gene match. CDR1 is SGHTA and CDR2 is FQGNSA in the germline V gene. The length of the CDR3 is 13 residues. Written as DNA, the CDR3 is TGTGCCAGCAGCACTGGGACAGAAGAGACCCAGTACTTC. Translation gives CASSTGTEETQYF. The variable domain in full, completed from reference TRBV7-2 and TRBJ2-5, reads GAGVSQSPSNKVTEKGKDVELRCDPISGHTALYWYRQSLGQGLEFLIYFQGNSAPDKSGLPSDRFSAERTGGSVSTLTIQRTQQEDSAVYLCASSTGTEETQYFGPGTRLLVL.

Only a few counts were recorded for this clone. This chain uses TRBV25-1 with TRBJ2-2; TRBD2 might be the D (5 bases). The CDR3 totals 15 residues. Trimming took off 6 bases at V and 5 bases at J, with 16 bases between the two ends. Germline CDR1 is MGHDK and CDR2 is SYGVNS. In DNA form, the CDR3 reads TGTGCCAGCAGCACTTCGCTAGGCGGGACCGGGGAGCTGTTTTTT. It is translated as CASSTSLGGTGELFF.